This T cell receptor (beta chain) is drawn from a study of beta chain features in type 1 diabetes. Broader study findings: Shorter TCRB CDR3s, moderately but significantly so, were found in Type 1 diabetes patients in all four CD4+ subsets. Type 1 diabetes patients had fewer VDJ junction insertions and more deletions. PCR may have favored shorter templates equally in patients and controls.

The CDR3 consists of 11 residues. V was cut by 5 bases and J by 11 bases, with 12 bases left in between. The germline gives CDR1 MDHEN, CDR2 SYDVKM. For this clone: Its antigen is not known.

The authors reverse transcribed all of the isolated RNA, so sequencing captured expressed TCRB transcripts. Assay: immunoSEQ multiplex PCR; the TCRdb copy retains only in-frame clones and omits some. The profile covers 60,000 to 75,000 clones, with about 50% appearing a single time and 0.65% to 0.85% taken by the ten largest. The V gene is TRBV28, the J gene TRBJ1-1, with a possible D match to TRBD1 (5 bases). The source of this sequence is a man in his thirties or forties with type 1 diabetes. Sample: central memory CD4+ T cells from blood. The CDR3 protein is CASSGFGGAFF. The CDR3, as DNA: TGTGCCAGCAGTGGTTTCGGGGGTGCTTTCTTT.